The T cell receptor (beta chain) under discussion was sequenced for a study of identical twins. Study results and limitations: Invariant T cells like MAIT and iNKT could partly confound the zero-insertion analyses. Out-of-frame alpha sequences common to twins were enriched for low generation probability.

Unique molecular identifiers were present on the cDNA, and a universal primer site came from template switching. TCRdb re-called the 5' RACE reads through MiXCR, storing one row per CDR3 protein. The table includes some 1,600,000 distinct CDR3 sequences, around 29% detected once. The germline V gene encodes CDR1 MNHNS and CDR2 SASEGT. The CDR3 length is 17 residues. V dropped 0 bases and J dropped 0 bases, with 12 bases sitting between them. Regarding this clonotype: Its antigen is still unknown.

This clonotype was sampled from a newborn girl in good health. The specimen sequenced was cord blood. The V gene is TRBV6-1, the J gene TRBJ1-5; perhaps TRBD1 as D (5 bases). The DNA of the CDR3 is TGTGCCAGCAGTGAAGCGGGGCAGCACACTAGCAATCAGCCCCAGCATTTT. The encoded protein is CASSEAGQHTSNQPQHF.